The following is a T cell receptor (beta chain) sequence with its context. This specimen belongs to a study of T cells in lung cancer brain metastases. Study overall: No interval therapy was given to nine tenths of the roughly 20 patients. Median interval between primary and brain metastasis specimen acquisition was around 350 days.

Profiled with immunoSEQ multiplex PCR; TCRdb holds only in-frame clones, not every one. The profile covers roughly 5,000 clones, with around 85% appearing a single time and around a tenth taken by the ten largest. The sequencing input was tumor tissue from a brain metastasis. This TCR was recovered from a woman aged 45-60 years with non-small cell lung cancer that had spread to the brain.

In DNA form, the CDR3 reads TGTGCCACTTCACTAGCGCCCGAAAGCATTCAGTACTTC. Encoded protein: CATSLAPESIQYF. The gene calls are TRBV28 and TRBJ2-4, with 7 bases lining up with TRBD2. J gave up 9 bases and V 10 bases, and 12 bases lay outside the gene matches. CDR3 length equals 13 residues. In germline, CDR1 is MDHEN, CDR2 SYDVKM. The entire variable domain, with the rest obtained from reference TRBV28 and TRBJ2-4, is as follows: DVKVTQSSRYLVKRTGEKVFLECVQDMDHENMFWYRQDPGLGLRLIYFSYDVKMKEKGDIPEGYSVSREKKERFSLILESASTNQTSMYLCATSLAPESIQYFGAGTRLSVL.